The 19 T cell receptor beta chains presented below share a single source sample, sequenced in a study of post-analysis software for immune sequencing data. Carried by the TCR beta cDNA libraries were unique molecular identifiers. TCRdb re-called the PCR reads through MiXCR, storing one row per CDR3 protein. The sample includes about 800,000 distinct CDR3 sequences, about 32% of them seen just once. Antigens for these TCRs are unknown. Broader study findings: About five TRBV segments, including TRBV5-6, TRBV5-1 and TRBV20-1, were more frequent in patients than controls.

Sequenced sample: blood. The source is a girl between 5 and 17 years old with multiple sclerosis.

The genes are TRBV10-3 and TRBJ2-5; 10 positions match TRBD2. The germline CDR1 and CDR2 sequences are ENHRY and SYGVKD. J lost 2 bases, V lost 0 bases, and 9 bases had no gene match. This CDR3 region has 18 residues. CDR3 in DNA: TGTGCCATCAGTGAGTCCGCTAGCGGGGGCCTCGGGCAAGAGACCCAGTACTTC. This sequence encodes CAISESASGGLGQETQYF.

In this sample, this clonotype turned up a few times. The chain joins TRBV2 to TRBJ2-5; D call uncertain. The V end was cut by 1 base, the J end by 2 bases, with 11 bases between. The length of the CDR3 is 15 residues. The V gene's germline CDR1 is SNHLY and CDR2 FYNNEI. CDR3 coding DNA: TGTGCCAGCAGTGAAGAAGGCTTGCCACAAGAGACCCAGTACTTC. It specifies CASSEEGLPQETQYF.

DNA of the CDR3: TGCAGTGCCCCCTTGGGACTAGCGGCCCCCAGTGAGCAGTTCTTC. Amino acids: CSAPLGLAAPSEQFF. V is TRBV20-1 and J is TRBJ2-1; 11 nucleotides match TRBD2. CDR1 and CDR2 from the germline V gene are DFQATT and SNEGSKA (reference sequence). Trimming cost V 6 bases and J 9 bases; bases outside gene matches: 13. The length of the CDR3 is 15 residues.

The chain uses TRBV7-9 and TRBJ2-1, with D perhaps matching TRBD1 (6 bases). The CDR3 contains 13 residues. Germline CDR1 SEHNR, CDR2 FQNEAQ (reference sequence). With 5 bases removed from V and 6 bases from J, the gap between germline ends came to 11 bases. CDR3 sequence reads: CASSVGQLNEQFF. CDR3 DNA: TGTGCCAGCAGCGTCGGACAGCTCAATGAGCAGTTCTTC.

V usage is TRBV6-2 or TRBV6-3 and J usage is TRBJ2-7; 9 bases align to TRBD1. The J segment lost 9 bases and the V segment lost 6 bases, leaving 15 bases of the junction unmatched. The CDR3 contains 15 residues. CDR1 and CDR2 from the germline V gene are MNHEY and SVGEGT. The CDR3 reads CASSSPQGARIRQYF. For the CDR3, the DNA is TGTGCCAGCAGCTCACCACAGGGGGCAAGGATTCGGCAGTACTTC.

This clonotype was counted between two and nine times. As DNA, the CDR3 is TGTGCCAGCAGTTACCTCCAAGTGAACTATGGCTACACCTTC. The encoded protein is CASSYLQVNYGYTF. The rearrangement joins TRBV6-5 to TRBJ1-2; D gene ambiguous. Trimming took off 2 bases at V and 2 bases at J, with 9 bases between the two ends. Germline CDR1 reads MNHEY; CDR2 reads SVGAGI. This CDR3 has 14 residues.

The chain joins TRBV29-1 to TRBJ2-7; D uncertain. Germline V gene lookup returns CDR1 SQVTM and CDR2 ANQGSEA. CDR3 length equals 12 residues. Deletions cut 3 bases from V and 6 bases from J, with 12 bases between. In DNA form, the CDR3 reads TGCAGCGTTGACGGGCTGGATAGCGAGCAGTACTTC. Encoded protein: CSVDGLDSEQYF.

The J gene is TRBJ2-4, the V gene TRBV6-6, with D possibly being TRBD1 (6 bases). CDR3 size: 16 residues. Germline lookup yields CDR1 MNHNY and CDR2 SVGAGI (reference sequence). The germline V and J ends were trimmed by 5 bases and 4 bases, with 18 bases remaining between them. The CDR3 bases are TGTGCCAGCAGTCTCTTGGTCGGCAGGGGTAAAAACATTCAGTACTTC. Its protein product is CASSLLVGRGKNIQYF.

The chain employs TRBV29-1 and TRBJ2-7, with D possibly TRBD1 on 5 matching bases. The CDR3 is made up of 11 amino acids. The V end was cut by 6 bases, the J end by 2 bases, with 8 bases between. Germline V gene lookup returns CDR1 SQVTM and CDR2 ANQGSEA. The chain's CDR3 is CSVTDPYEQYF. The CDR3 coding sequence is TGCAGCGTGACAGATCCCTACGAGCAGTACTTC.

This rearrangement joins TRBV5-1 to TRBJ2-3, with TRBD1 matching over 8 bases. Germline values: CDR1 SGHRS, CDR2 YFSETQ. J was trimmed by 6 bases and V by 4 bases; bases with no gene match: 13. The CDR3 runs 16 residues. The CDR3 sequence is CASSRGQGRGADTQYF. The CDR3 DNA follows: TGCGCCAGCAGCCGAGGACAGGGACGTGGAGCGGATACGCAGTATTTT.

This clonotype was seen a few times. The V gene is TRBV7-9, the J gene TRBJ2-3; no reliable D call. CDR1 and CDR2 from the germline V gene are SEHNR and FQNEAQ (reference sequence). The ends were cut back, 5 bases at V and 3 bases at J, with 9 bases in the middle. There are 13 residues in the CDR3. The CDR3 region is CASSRPETDTQYF. Here the CDR3 DNA reads TGTGCCAGCAGCCGACCGGAAACAGATACGCAGTATTTT.

This clonotype has a handful of counts. The V and J genes are TRBV20-1 and TRBJ2-5; D is perhaps TRBD1 (5 bases). Trimming cost V 3 bases and J 1 base, with 6 bases left between them. Germline values: CDR1 DFQATT, CDR2 SNEGSKA (reference sequence). This CDR3 has 12 residues. The CDR3 DNA reads as TGCAGTGCTAGCGACAGCCAAGAGACCCAGTACTTC. Protein product: CSASDSQETQYF.

This clonotype was found many times. The chain has TRBV10-3 and TRBJ2-5, with 7 bases that match TRBD1. V was pared by 5 bases and J by 5 bases, with 14 bases of the junction left unmatched. Per the germline V gene, CDR1 is ENHRY and CDR2 is SYGVKD. This CDR3 comprises 16 residues. The CDR3 region is CAISRPGGVLAETQYF. The CDR3 DNA reads TGTGCCATCAGTCGGCCAGGGGGTGTGTTGGCTGAGACCCAGTACTTC.

There are a few counts of this clonotype. V is TRBV20-1 and J is TRBJ2-3; 11 bases map to TRBD2. Germline CDR1 DFQATT, CDR2 SNEGSKA (reference sequence). The CDR3 has 17 residues. V lost 5 bases and J lost 0; bases outside the gene matches: 10. CDR3 in DNA: TGCAGTGCTCTGTCTCTAGCGGGGGGTCGGAGCACAGATACGCAGTATTTT. This codes for CSALSLAGGRSTDTQYF.

The chain joins TRBV7-8 to TRBJ2-7; D tentatively fits TRBD1 or TRBD2 (5 bases each). Deletions cut 5 bases from V and 2 bases from J, with 19 bases between. Germline CDR1 is SGHVS and CDR2 is FQNEAQ. The CDR3 has 16 amino acids. CDR3 protein: CASSPGAVSQAYEQYF. Here the CDR3 DNA reads TGTGCCAGCAGCCCCGGGGCAGTTAGCCAGGCCTACGAGCAGTACTTC.

The V call is TRBV7-8, the J call TRBJ1-3; D is unresolved. CDR3 size: 18 residues. The V end was cut by 0 bases, the J end by 0 bases, with 15 bases between. Germline assignment: CDR1 SGHVS and CDR2 FQNEAQ. CDR3 sequence reads: CASSLALAGPYSGNTIYF. The CDR3 bases are TGTGCCAGCAGCTTAGCGCTTGCGGGCCCGTACTCTGGAAACACCATATATTTT.

This chain links TRBV20-1 with TRBJ1-5; TRBD1 agrees at 10 bases. CDR3 size: 14 residues. CDR1 and CDR2 from the germline V gene are DFQATT and SNEGSKA (reference sequence). J gave up 4 bases and V 3 bases, and 3 bases lay outside the gene matches. The CDR3 region has the DNA TGCAGTGCTAGGAGGGGACAGGGGAATCAGCCCCAGCATTTT. Its protein is CSARRGQGNQPQHF.

This clonotype was seen many times. The chain uses TRBV5-1 and TRBJ1-2; tentatively, D is TRBD1 (6 bases). V gave up 5 bases and J gave up 8 bases, with 16 bases separating them. The CDR3 has 13 amino acids. Looked up from germline, CDR1 is SGHRS and CDR2 is YFSETQ. CDR3 bases: TGCGCCAGCAGGCCAGGGGAAGTTGGCGGCTACACCTTC. Protein: CASRPGEVGGYTF. Full variable domain (outside the CDR3, taken from reference TRBV5-1 and TRBJ1-2): KAGVTQTPRYLIKTRGQQVTLSCSPISGHRSVSWYQQTPGQGLQFLFEYFSETQRNKGNFPGRFSGRQFSNSRSEMNVSTLELGDSALYLCASRPGEVGGYTFGSGTRLTVV.

The rearrangement joins TRBV5-8 to TRBJ1-1, with D unresolved. V dropped 6 bases and J dropped 1 base, with 10 bases sitting between them. Germline V gene lookup returns CDR1 SGHTS and CDR2 YDEGEE. There are 13 residues in the CDR3. CDR3 in DNA: TGTGCCAGCAACCTCCGGGGGAACACTGAAGCTTTCTTT. Its translation is CASNLRGNTEAFF.